Listed below are T cell receptor beta chains from one sample, sequenced in a study of PD-1 blockade in classical Hodgkin lymphoma. Sequencing used immunoSEQ multiplex PCR; TCRdb keeps in-frame clones, though not all of them. The repertoire holds 20,000 to 25,000 clones, with roughly 71% as singletons. The sequences come from peripheral blood mononuclear cells (PBMCs), collected before the fourth cycle of nivolumab. The source is a human donor with classical Hodgkin lymphoma. The CDR3 runs from the conserved cysteine through the conserved F or W. A D gene is named only where the DNA matches it firmly. Size values are once, few and many counts, or a class for expanded clones, and some rows have none.

length: 14
V: TRBV5-1
J: TRBJ2-5
size: .
D: .
DNA: TGCGCCAGCAGCTTGGTAGGGGACCAAGAGACCCAGTACTTC
CDR3: CASSLVGDQETQYF

length: 16
V: TRBV4-3
J: TRBJ2-7
size: .
D: TRBD1
DNA: TGCGCCAGCAGCCAAGGGGCCCTGGGACAGCCGTACGAGCAGTACTTC
CDR3: CASSQGALGQPYEQYF

length: 13
V: TRBV6-5
J: TRBJ2-7
size: .
D: .
DNA: TGTGCCAGCAGTTACTCGGGCGCTGGTGAGCAGTACTTC
CDR3: CASSYSGAGEQYF

length: 16
V: TRBV5-4
J: TRBJ2-3
size: .
D: TRBD2
DNA: TGTGCCAGCAGCTTGGGCCTAGCGGTGTACACAGATACGCAGTATTTT
CDR3: CASSLGLAVYTDTQYF

length: 13
V: TRBV28
J: TRBJ2-1
size: .
D: .
DNA: TGTGCCAGCAGTTTAATGGGCGACAATGAGCAGTTCTTC
CDR3: CASSLMGDNEQFF

length: 13
V: TRBV18
J: TRBJ1-2
size: .
D: .
DNA: TGTGCCAGCTCACCACGGGGGGGCTATGGCTACACCTTC
CDR3: CASSPRGGYGYTF

length: 14
V: TRBV29-1
J: TRBJ2-7
size: few
D: TRBD2
DNA: TGCAGCGTTGGACGTAGCGGGAGAGTGTACGAGCAGTACTTC
CDR3: CSVGRSGRVYEQYF

length: 20
V: TRBV5-1
J: TRBJ1-4
size: .
D: TRBD1
DNA: TGCGCCAGCAGCAGGACCGGGACAGGGTCTTTCGCCACAACTAATGAAAAACTGTTTTTT
CDR3: CASSRTGTGSFATTNEKLFF

length: 15
V: TRBV7-8
J: TRBJ1-5
size: .
D: .
DNA: TGTGCCAGCAGCGAACAGGGTGGGAGCAATCAGCCCCAGCATTTT
CDR3: CASSEQGGSNQPQHF

length: 13
V: TRBV30
J: TRBJ1-1
size: .
D: TRBD1
DNA: TGTGCCTGGAGAACAGGGGGGGATTCTGAAGCTTTCTTT
CDR3: CAWRTGGDSEAFF

length: 14
V: TRBV7-9
J: TRBJ2-7
size: few
D: TRBD2
DNA: TGTGCCAGCAGTCCTAGCGGGATAAGCTACGAGCAGTACTTC
CDR3: CASSPSGISYEQYF

length: 14
V: TRBV4-2
J: TRBJ1-2
size: .
D: .
DNA: TGTGCCAGCAGCCAAGAGTGGCAGGACTATGGCTACACCTTC
CDR3: CASSQEWQDYGYTF